This entry concerns a single TCR beta chain. Its target is unknown. Libraries were prepared by immunoSEQ multiplex PCR; TCRdb keeps only in-frame clonotypes and omits some of them. The sample has 120,000 or so clones; around 89% are singletons. This sample stems from a study of T cell responses to AZD1222 COVID-19 vaccine. Germline loops: CDR1 MGHRA, CDR2 YSYEKL. This CDR3 contains 13 residues. V lost 5 bases to trimming and J lost 3 bases; unmatched junction nucleotides: 3. Whole-study findings and limits: The donor cohort was predominantly white British with a female majority, and clonal diversity may have been underestimated.

Here the sequenced sample was peripheral blood, taken on day 0 of MenACWY control vaccination. The V and J genes are TRBV4-1 and TRBJ1-1, with TRBD1 matching 7 bases. This sequence was found in an adult in good health. CDR3 nucleotides: TGCGCCAGCAGCTTGGGACAGTACACTGAAGCTTTCTTT. This sequence encodes CASSLGQYTEAFF.